The rows below give T cell receptor beta chains drawn from one sample of a study of PD-1 blockade in classical Hodgkin lymphoma. The assay was immunoSEQ multiplex PCR, and TCRdb's table has in-frame clones only and misses some. The data show around 13,000 clones, 82% seen once. The sequencing used peripheral blood mononuclear cells (PBMCs), collected at baseline. These TCRs come from a human donor with classical Hodgkin lymphoma. The CDR3 runs from the conserved cysteine through the conserved F or W. The D gene is left open where the match is weak. Part of the rows lack a size; the others show once, few, many or a class for expanded clones.

>-|TRBJ2-5|-|TRBV7-2
CASSFPEWTTRETQYF
TGTGCCAGCAGCTTCCCGGAGTGGACAACACGGGAGACCCAGTACTTC
>-|TRBJ2-6|-|TRBV11-3
CASSFQGAGANVLTF
TGTGCCAGCAGCTTCCAGGGAGCTGGGGCCAACGTCCTGACTTTC
>-|TRBJ2-6|few|TRBV9
CASSVEVGVSSGANVLTF
TGTGCCAGCAGCGTAGAAGTTGGGGTCAGCTCTGGGGCCAACGTCCTGACTTTC
>-|TRBJ1-1|-|TRBV29-1
CSVAGANTEAFF
TGCAGCGTTGCTGGGGCAAACACTGAAGCTTTCTTT
>-|TRBJ2-1|-|TRBV7-9
CASSLMGSEFF
TGTGCCAGCAGCTTGATGGGTAGTGAATTCTTC
>-|TRBJ2-2|-|TRBV7-2
CASSPGWGTGELFF
TGTGCCAGCAGCCCAGGGTGGGGCACCGGGGAGCTGTTTTTT
>-|TRBJ1-1|-|TRBV18
CASSPPWRSEAFF
TGTGCCAGCTCACCACCGTGGCGGAGTGAAGCTTTCTTT
>-|TRBJ2-1|-|TRBV16
CASSQSAPNGDREQFF
TGTGCCAGCAGCCAGTCGGCCCCTAACGGGGATCGTGAGCAGTTCTTC
>TRBD2|TRBJ2-1|-|TRBV11-3
CASSDSGGAYNEQFF
TGTGCCAGCAGCGACAGCGGGGGGGCGTACAATGAGCAGTTCTTC
>-|TRBJ1-1|-|TRBV30
CAWSAGQGSTEAFF
TGTGCCTGGAGTGCCGGGCAGGGGAGCACTGAAGCTTTCTTT
>TRBD2|TRBJ2-4|-|TRBV28
CASSLVAGCGTSGRRDIQYF
TGTGCCAGCAGTTTGGTTGCGGGCTGCGGGACTAGCGGGAGGCGGGACATTCAGTACTTC
>-|TRBJ2-3|-|TRBV2
CASSEGAATQYF
TGTGCCAGCAGTGAGGGGGCGGCTACGCAGTATTTT
>-|TRBJ2-7|few|TRBV19
CASSITGNWGYEQYF
TGTGCCAGTAGTATAACCGGGAATTGGGGCTACGAGCAGTACTTC
>-|TRBJ2-7|-|TRBV5-6
CASSLKDNEQYF
TGTGCCAGCAGCTTGAAAGATAACGAGCAGTACTTC
>TRBD1|TRBJ2-5|-|TRBV5-1
CASSSSLTGGSETQYF
TGCGCCAGCAGCTCCTCACTAACAGGGGGCAGTGAGACCCAGTACTTC
>-|TRBJ1-5|-|TRBV4-1
CASSQDRWGGQPQHF
TGCGCCAGCAGCCAAGATCGGTGGGGAGGTCAGCCCCAGCATTTT
>-|TRBJ2-1|-|TRBV11-1
CASSLGRHNEQFF
TGTGCCAGCAGCTTGGGACGGCACAATGAGCAGTTCTTC
>-|TRBJ2-3|-|TRBV5-1
CASSTLSTDTQYF
TGCGCCAGCAGCACCTTAAGCACAGATACGCAGTATTTT
>-|TRBJ1-2|-|TRBV28
CASSSSGGREGGYTF
TGTGCCAGCAGTTCCTCCGGGGGCCGTGAGGGTGGCTACACCTTC
>-|TRBJ1-2|-|TRBV7-2
CASSFGGGRNYGYTF
TGTGCCAGCAGCTTTGGGGGGGGCAGGAACTATGGCTACACCTTC
>TRBD1|TRBJ1-5|-|TRBV13
CASSSRDRANQPQHF
TGTGCCAGCAGCAGCCGGGACAGAGCAAATCAGCCCCAGCATTTT
>-|TRBJ2-5|few|TRBV5-6
CASSLSAGRKTQYF
TGTGCCAGCAGCTTGTCTGCGGGAAGGAAGACCCAGTACTTC
>-|TRBJ2-1|-|TRBV18
CASSPDLSSYNEQFF
TGTGCCAGCTCGCCAGACTTGAGCTCCTACAATGAGCAGTTCTTC
>-|TRBJ1-4|-|TRBV30
CAWKGSATNEKLFF
TGTGCCTGGAAAGGGTCAGCAACTAATGAAAAACTGTTTTTT
>-|TRBJ2-4|-|TRBV5-8
CASSSRQGLIKNIQYF
TGTGCCAGCAGCTCCCGGCAGGGCCTTATTAAAAACATTCAGTACTTC